The following is a TCR beta chain sequence with its context. The antigen is not known. In the PCR, 60 Vbeta and 13 Jbeta primers were used. TCRdb's table, derived via immunoSEQ multiplex PCR, lists solely in-frame clones and lacks some. The sample includes about 140,000 clones, about 84% of them seen just once. The data originate from a study of cytomegalovirus exposure and HLA in healthy donors. General observations from the study: After further analysis at a later stage, around 17,000 TCR beta sequences were associated with HLA alleles at 0.05 false discovery rate. Presence/absence analyses rested on an assumption that sequencing depth was roughly uniform across donors. A later analysis showed HLA-associated TCR beta chains outstripping equally common others in clonal expansion.

With 2 bases clipped from V and 5 bases from J, the junction kept 3 bases outside the gene matches. Germline V gives CDR1 MNHEY, CDR2 SVGAGI. This CDR3 region has 16 residues. This chain connects TRBV6-5 to TRBJ2-2; TRBD2 aligns across 12 bases. This receptor was obtained from a man in his fifties or sixties in good health and CMV-seronegative. Sequenced sample: PBMCs. DNA for the CDR3: TGTGCCAGCAGTTACAGGCTAGCGGGAGGGACCGGGGAGCTGTTTTTT. This encodes CASSYRLAGGTGELFF.